Listed below are T cell receptor beta chains from one sample, sequenced in a study of cytomegalovirus exposure and HLA in healthy donors. This table comes from immunoSEQ multiplex PCR, and its TCRdb copy is limited to in-frame clones, with some not included. The sample includes over 150,000 clones, more than 75% seen only once; the top ten take approximately 1%. Sequencing was carried out using PBMCs. The receptors were gathered from a girl aged 2 to 10 in good health and CMV-seropositive. The CDR3 runs from the conserved cysteine through the conserved F or W. Fields, in order: clone size, J gene, V gene, D gene, CDR3 protein, CDR3 DNA. The D gene is left open where the match is weak. Only part of the rows carry a size: once, few, many, or a class if the clone is expanded.

. | TRBJ2-1 | TRBV4-1 | TRBD2 | CASSQPYNEGTSGSEQFF | TGCGCCAGCAGCCAACCGTATAACGAAGGGACTAGCGGTTCGGAGCAGTTCTTC
few | TRBJ2-7 | TRBV4-2 | TRBD2 | CASSQATLGGDSSSYEQYF | TGTGCCAGCAGCCAAGCTACCCTGGGGGGGGACTCTAGCTCCTACGAGCAGTACTTC
. | TRBJ1-4 | TRBV30 | . | CASTTRGGAREKLFF | TGTGCCTCGACTACACGGGGAGGGGCAAGGGAAAAACTGTTTTTT
. | TRBJ2-5 | TRBV6-1 | . | CASSEAVHAETQYF | TGTGCCAGCAGTGAAGCCGTGCATGCGGAGACCCAGTACTTC
. | TRBJ2-4 | TRBV29-1 | TRBD1 | CSVARGSDIQYF | TGCAGCGTTGCCAGGGGGAGTGACATTCAGTACTTC
. | TRBJ1-5 | TRBV13 | . | CASSFGGAQPQHF | TGTGCCAGCAGCTTCGGGGGGGCTCAGCCCCAGCATTTT
. | TRBJ1-4 | TRBV30 | . | CAWSPPPGGEKLFF | TGTGCCTGGAGTCCCCCGCCGGGGGGTGAAAAACTGTTTTTT
. | TRBJ2-3 | TRBV15 | . | CATSRETVEDTQYF | TGTGCCACCAGCAGAGAAACAGTCGAGGATACGCAGTATTTT
once | TRBJ2-7 | TRBV27 | . | CASSPILQTGTYEQYF | TGTGCCAGCAGTCCCATCCTTCAGACAGGTACCTACGAGCAGTACTTC
. | TRBJ2-5 | TRBV6-1 | TRBD2 | CASSEEAGAGETQYF | TGTGCCAGCAGTGAAGAAGCGGGAGCGGGGGAGACCCAGTACTTC
. | TRBJ2-7 | TRBV28 | TRBD2 | CASSYGGYYEQYF | TGTGCCAGCAGTTACGGGGGGTACTACGAGCAGTACTTC
. | TRBJ2-7 | TRBV5-1 | . | CASSSTRTYEQYF | TGCGCCAGCAGCTCTACTAGAACCTACGAGCAGTACTTC
. | TRBJ2-3 | TRBV7-3 | TRBD2 | CASSTTSGTDTQYF | TGTGCCAGCAGCACGACTAGCGGAACAGATACGCAGTATTTT
. | TRBJ2-3 | TRBV18 | . | CASSPRASTDTQYF | TGTGCCAGCTCACCACGAGCGAGCACAGATACGCAGTATTTT
. | TRBJ2-2 | TRBV28 | . | CASSLRLGTNTGELFF | TGTGCCAGCAGCCTCAGACTAGGCACGAACACCGGGGAGCTGTTTTTT